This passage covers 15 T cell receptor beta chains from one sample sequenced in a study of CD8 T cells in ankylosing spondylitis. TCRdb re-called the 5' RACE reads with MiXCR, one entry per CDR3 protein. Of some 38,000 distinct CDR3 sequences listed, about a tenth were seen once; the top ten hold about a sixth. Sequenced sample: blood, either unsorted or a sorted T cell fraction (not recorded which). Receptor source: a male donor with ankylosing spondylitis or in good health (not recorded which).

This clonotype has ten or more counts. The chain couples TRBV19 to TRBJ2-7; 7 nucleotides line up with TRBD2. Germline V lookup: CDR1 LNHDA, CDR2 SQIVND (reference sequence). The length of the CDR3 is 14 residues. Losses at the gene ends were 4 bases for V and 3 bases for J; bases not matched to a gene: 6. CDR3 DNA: TGTGCCAGTAGTACCTCTCCGGGGGGCTACGAGCAGTACTTC. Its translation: CASSTSPGGYEQYF.

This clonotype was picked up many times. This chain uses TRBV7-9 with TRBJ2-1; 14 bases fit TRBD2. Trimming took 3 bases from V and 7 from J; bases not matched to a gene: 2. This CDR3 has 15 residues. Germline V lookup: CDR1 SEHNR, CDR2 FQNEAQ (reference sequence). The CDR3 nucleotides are TGTGCCAGCAGCTTGGGACTAGCGGGAGTGAATGAGCAGTTCTTC. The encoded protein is CASSLGLAGVNEQFF.

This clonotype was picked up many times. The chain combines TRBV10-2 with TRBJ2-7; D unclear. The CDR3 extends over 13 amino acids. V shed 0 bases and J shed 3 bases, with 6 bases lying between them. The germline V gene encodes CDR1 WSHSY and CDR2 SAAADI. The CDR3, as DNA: TGCGCCAGCAGTGAGTCTGAGGTCTACGAGCAGTACTTC. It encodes CASSESEVYEQYF.

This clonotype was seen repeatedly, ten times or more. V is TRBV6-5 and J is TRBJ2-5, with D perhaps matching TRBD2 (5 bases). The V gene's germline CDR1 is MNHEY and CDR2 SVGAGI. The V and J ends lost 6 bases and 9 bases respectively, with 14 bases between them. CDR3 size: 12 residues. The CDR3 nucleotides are TGTGCCAGCAGGCCGATTGGGCGGGCCCAGTACTTC. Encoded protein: CASRPIGRAQYF.

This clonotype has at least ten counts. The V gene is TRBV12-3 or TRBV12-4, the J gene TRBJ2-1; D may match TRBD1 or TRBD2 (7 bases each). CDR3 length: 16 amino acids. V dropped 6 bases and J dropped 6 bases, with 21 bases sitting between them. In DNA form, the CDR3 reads TGTGCCAGCAGAACCTGGGAGGGGGCCATCTTCAATGAGCAGTTCTTC. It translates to CASRTWEGAIFNEQFF.

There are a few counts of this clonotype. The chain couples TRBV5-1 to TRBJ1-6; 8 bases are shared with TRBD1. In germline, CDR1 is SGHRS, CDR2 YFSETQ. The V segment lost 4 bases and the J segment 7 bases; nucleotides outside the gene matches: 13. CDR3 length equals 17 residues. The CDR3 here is CASSPKITGGQNSPLHF. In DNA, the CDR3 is TGCGCCAGCAGCCCTAAGATTACAGGGGGTCAGAATTCACCCCTCCACTTT.

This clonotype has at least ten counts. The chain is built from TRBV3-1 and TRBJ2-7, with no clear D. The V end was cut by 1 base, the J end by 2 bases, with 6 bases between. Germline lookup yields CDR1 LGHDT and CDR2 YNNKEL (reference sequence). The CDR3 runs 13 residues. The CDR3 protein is CASSQGSTYEQYF. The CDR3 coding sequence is TGTGCCAGCAGCCAAGGGTCGACCTACGAGCAGTACTTC.

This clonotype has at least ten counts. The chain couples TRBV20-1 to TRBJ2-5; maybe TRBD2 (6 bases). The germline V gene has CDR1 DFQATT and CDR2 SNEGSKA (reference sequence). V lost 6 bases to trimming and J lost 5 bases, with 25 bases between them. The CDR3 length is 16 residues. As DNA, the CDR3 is TGCAGTGCCTCTAGCCTGTTAGGAACTGGGGGGGAGACCCAGTACTTC. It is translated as CSASSLLGTGGETQYF.

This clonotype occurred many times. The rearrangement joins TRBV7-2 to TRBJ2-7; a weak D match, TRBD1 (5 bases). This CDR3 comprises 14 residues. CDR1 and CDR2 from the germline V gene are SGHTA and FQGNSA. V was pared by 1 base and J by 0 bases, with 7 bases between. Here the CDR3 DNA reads TGTGCCAGCAGCTTAGAGACAGCCTCCTACGAGCAGTACTTC. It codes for CASSLETASYEQYF.

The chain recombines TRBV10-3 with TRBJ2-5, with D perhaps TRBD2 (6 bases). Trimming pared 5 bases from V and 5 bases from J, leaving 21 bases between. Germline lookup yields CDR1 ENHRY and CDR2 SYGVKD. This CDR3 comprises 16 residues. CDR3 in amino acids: CAISTTGTKAGETQYF. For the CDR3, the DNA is TGTGCCATCAGTACTACCGGGACCAAAGCGGGTGAGACCCAGTACTTC.

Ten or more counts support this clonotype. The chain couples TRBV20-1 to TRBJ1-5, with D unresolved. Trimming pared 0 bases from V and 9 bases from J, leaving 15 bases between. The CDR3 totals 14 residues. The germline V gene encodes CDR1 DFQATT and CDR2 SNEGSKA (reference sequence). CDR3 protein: CSARDKDLFRPQHF. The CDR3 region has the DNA TGCAGTGCTAGAGATAAGGACCTCTTTCGGCCCCAGCATTTT.

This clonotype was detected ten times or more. Here the CDR3 reads CASSLLAGHTEAFF. The CDR3 DNA is TGTGCCAGCAGCTTATTGGCCGGGCACACTGAAGCTTTCTTT. The gene calls are TRBV7-8 and TRBJ1-1; D not certain. This CDR3 spans 14 amino acids. V was trimmed by 2 bases and J by 3 bases, leaving 10 bases between them. CDR1 is SGHVS and CDR2 is FQNEAQ in the germline V gene.

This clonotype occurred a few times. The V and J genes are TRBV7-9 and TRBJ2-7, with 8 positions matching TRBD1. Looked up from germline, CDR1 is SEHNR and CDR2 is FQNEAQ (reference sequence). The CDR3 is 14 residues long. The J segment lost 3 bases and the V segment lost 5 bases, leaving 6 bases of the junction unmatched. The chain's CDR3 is CASSDRDRSYEQYF. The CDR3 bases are TGTGCCAGCAGCGATCGGGACAGGAGCTACGAGCAGTACTTC. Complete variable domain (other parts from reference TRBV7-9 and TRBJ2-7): DTGVSQNPRHKITKRGQNVTFRCDPISEHNRLYWYRQTLGQGPEFLTYFQNEAQLEKSRLLSDRFSAERPKGSFSTLEIQRTEQGDSAMYLCASSDRDRSYEQYFGPGTRLTVT.

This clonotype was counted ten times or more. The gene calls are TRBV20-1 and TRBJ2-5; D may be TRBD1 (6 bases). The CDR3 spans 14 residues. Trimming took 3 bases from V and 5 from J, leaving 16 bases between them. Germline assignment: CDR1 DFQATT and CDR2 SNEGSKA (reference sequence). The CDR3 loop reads CSARAQGLRETQYF. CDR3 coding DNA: TGCAGTGCTAGGGCACAGGGCCTACGGGAGACCCAGTACTTC.

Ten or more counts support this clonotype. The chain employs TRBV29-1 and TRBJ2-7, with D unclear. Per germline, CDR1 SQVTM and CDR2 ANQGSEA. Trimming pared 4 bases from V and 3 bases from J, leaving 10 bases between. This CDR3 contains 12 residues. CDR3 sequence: CSVGPAVYEQYF. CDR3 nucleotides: TGCAGCGTTGGCCCAGCAGTCTACGAGCAGTACTTC.